These 18 T cell receptor beta chains were sequenced from one sample in a study of T cell responses to AZD1222 COVID-19 vaccine. Clones were read by immunoSEQ multiplex PCR, and TCRdb kept only the in-frame ones, dropping some. This repertoire shows approximately 200,000 clones, roughly nine tenths found once; its top ten account for approximately 3.4%. This material consisted of peripheral blood, taken 28 days after the second AZD1222 dose. These receptors came from an adult who received the AZD1222 COVID-19 vaccine.

The chain recombines TRBV15 with TRBJ1-2; 9 nucleotides match TRBD1. CDR3 size: 17 residues. Per germline, CDR1 LNHNV and CDR2 YYDKDF (reference sequence). V lost 0 bases to trimming and J lost 5 bases; unmatched junction nucleotides: 10. This CDR3 reads CATSRDRGPTGGYGYTF. CDR3 bases: TGTGCCACCAGCAGAGATAGAGGGCCGACAGGGGGATATGGCTACACCTTC.

The chain combines TRBV11-2 with TRBJ2-1; 15 nucleotides match TRBD2. V lost 5 bases and J lost 8; bases outside the gene matches: 4. This CDR3 region has 15 residues. Germline loops: CDR1 SGHAT, CDR2 FQNNGV. The CDR3 coding sequence is TGTGCCAGCAGCCCGGGACTAGCGGGAGGTTATGAGCAGTTCTTC. Translation gives CASSPGLAGGYEQFF.

The chain combines TRBV6-1 with TRBJ2-7; perhaps TRBD2 as D (5 bases). Trimming took off 0 bases at V and 7 bases at J, with 13 bases between the two ends. The CDR3 runs to 14 residues. Germline CDR1 and CDR2: MNHNS and SASEGT. The CDR3 nucleotides read TGTGCCAGCAGTGAAGCTAGGGTACGAGGGGAGCAGTACTTC. It translates to CASSEARVRGEQYF.

The chain links TRBV5-1 to TRBJ1-1; possibly TRBD1 for D (5 bases). There are 14 residues in the CDR3. CDR1 and CDR2 (germline): SGHRS, YFSETQ. Trimming took off 2 bases at V and 1 base at J, with 9 bases between the two ends. The CDR3 DNA follows: TGCGCCAGCAGCTTCGGGGGACCGAACACTGAAGCTTTCTTT. Its translation: CASSFGGPNTEAFF.

This clone occurred once. The V gene is TRBV10-2, the J gene TRBJ1-1, with a tentative D call TRBD1 (5 bases). The V end lost 6 bases, the J end lost 4 bases, and 9 bases lay between the germline ends. The CDR3 covers 12 residues. The germline V gene encodes CDR1 WSHSY and CDR2 SAAADI. CDR3 sequence reads: CASRGGGTEAFF. The CDR3 DNA reads TGCGCCAGCAGGGGGGGAGGCACTGAAGCTTTCTTT.

The J gene is TRBJ2-7, the V gene TRBV4-2; D is ambiguous. This CDR3 contains 14 residues. Germline V CDR1 and CDR2: LGHNA, YNFKEQ. V gave up 0 bases and J gave up 7 bases, with 13 bases separating them. This chain's CDR3 is CASSQDLQGREQYF. The CDR3 DNA is TGTGCCAGCAGCCAAGATTTACAAGGAAGGGAGCAGTACTTC.

The chain employs TRBV4-3 and TRBJ1-4, with 7 positions matching TRBD1. The CDR3 totals 16 residues. The V and J ends lost 1 base and 6 bases, in that order; junction bases with no gene match: 8. The V gene's germline CDR1 is LGHNA and CDR2 YSLEER. The CDR3 spells CASSQALTGRYEKLFF. CDR3 coding DNA: TGCGCCAGCAGCCAAGCCCTGACAGGGCGGTATGAAAAACTGTTTTTT.

V is TRBV30 and J is TRBJ2-7; tentatively, D is TRBD2 (5 bases). Germline V lookup: CDR1 GTSNPN, CDR2 SVGIG (reference sequence). Trimming removed 2 bases at V and 4 bases at J, with 9 bases between. The CDR3 runs to 12 residues. The CDR3 loop reads CAWSKRVYEQYF. In DNA, the CDR3 is TGTGCCTGGAGTAAGAGGGTGTACGAGCAGTACTTC.

V usage is TRBV6-5 and J usage is TRBJ2-1; 10 bases line up with TRBD2. This CDR3 is 16 amino acids long. V shed 4 bases, J shed 6 bases, and the junction held 9 bases outside the gene matches. Per germline, CDR1 MNHEY and CDR2 SVGAGI. CDR3 nucleotides: TGTGCCAGCAGTTCCCTTAGCGGGAGGCCTGTCAATGAGCAGTTCTTC. This translates into CASSSLSGRPVNEQFF.

The chain carries TRBV5-1 and TRBJ2-3; 8 bases agree with TRBD2. The V and J ends lost 7 bases and 0 bases, in that order; junction bases with no gene match: 7. Looked up from germline, CDR1 is SGHRS and CDR2 is YFSETQ. The CDR3 has 15 residues. The CDR3 spells CASSSGGPSTDTQYF. DNA of the CDR3: TGCGCCAGCTCCTCGGGAGGGCCTAGCACAGATACGCAGTATTTT.

The chain uses TRBV28 and TRBJ1-2; 8 positions match TRBD1. The CDR3 is 17 amino acids. With V trimmed by 3 bases and J by 3 bases, 12 bases remained unmatched. The germline gives CDR1 MDHEN, CDR2 SYDVKM. CDR3 protein: CASSFHLQGQGDYGYTF. In DNA form, the CDR3 reads TGTGCCAGCAGTTTTCACCTTCAAGGACAGGGAGACTATGGCTACACCTTC.

The CDR3 here is CASSLEVAGDNEQFF. The CDR3 nucleotides are TGCGCCAGCAGCTTGGAGGTAGCGGGCGACAATGAGCAGTTCTTC. The chain links TRBV5-1 to TRBJ2-1, with 7 bases identical to TRBD2. The germline V gene encodes CDR1 SGHRS and CDR2 YFSETQ. V shed 0 bases, J shed 5 bases, and the junction held 5 bases outside the gene matches. CDR3 length: 15 amino acids.

This clone has just one count. This chain uses TRBV7-3 with TRBJ2-1; 7 positions match TRBD2. This CDR3 spans 15 amino acids. Losses at the gene ends were 1 base for V and 8 bases for J; bases not matched to a gene: 8. Per the germline V gene, CDR1 is SGHTA and CDR2 is FQGTGA. CDR3 nucleotide sequence: TGTGCCAGCAGCTTAAATGTGGGAGGGGCGGATGAGCAGTTCTTC. This sequence encodes CASSLNVGGADEQFF.

The V call is TRBV27, the J call TRBJ2-1, with 8 bases identical to TRBD1. CDR1 MNHEY and CDR2 SMNVEV come from the germline V gene (reference sequence). V lost 2 bases, J lost 7 bases, and 4 bases stayed unmatched. This CDR3 contains 14 residues. CDR3 nucleotide sequence: TGTGCCAGCAGTTTACAGGGGGCATCAAATGAGCAGTTCTTC. This codes for CASSLQGASNEQFF.

J is TRBJ1-1 and V is TRBV12-3 or TRBV12-4; D is ambiguous. V gave up 5 bases and J gave up 1 base, with 5 bases separating them. The CDR3 spans 12 residues. Written as DNA, the CDR3 is TGTGCCAGCAGTAAGAGGAACACTGAAGCTTTCTTT. Residues: CASSKRNTEAFF.

The rearrangement uses TRBV2 and TRBJ2-6; D gene unclear. The CDR3 has 16 residues. V lost 1 base and J 2 bases, leaving 9 bases between the germline ends. Germline lookup yields CDR1 SNHLY and CDR2 FYNNEI. For the CDR3, the DNA is TGTGCCAGCAGTGAAGAAGGTCAAACTGGGGCCAACGTCCTGACTTTC. This codes for CASSEEGQTGANVLTF.

The J gene is TRBJ2-7, the V gene TRBV27, with 8 bases that match TRBD1. Germline loops: CDR1 MNHEY, CDR2 SMNVEV (reference sequence). The CDR3 loop spans 14 amino acids. The ends lost 5 bases at V and 3 bases at J; junction bases unmatched: 6. DNA for the CDR3: TGTGCCAGCAGTCCATGGACAGGGTTCTACGAGCAGTACTTC. It yields the protein CASSPWTGFYEQYF.

The chain links TRBV9 to TRBJ1-6; 7 bases are shared with TRBD1. The CDR3 runs 14 residues. Losses at the gene ends were 0 bases for V and 7 bases for J; bases not matched to a gene: 1. The germline CDR1 and CDR2 sequences are SGDLS and YYNGEE. The CDR3 bases are TGTGCCAGCAGCGTAGGACAGGGAAATTCACCCCTCCACTTT. This sequence encodes CASSVGQGNSPLHF.